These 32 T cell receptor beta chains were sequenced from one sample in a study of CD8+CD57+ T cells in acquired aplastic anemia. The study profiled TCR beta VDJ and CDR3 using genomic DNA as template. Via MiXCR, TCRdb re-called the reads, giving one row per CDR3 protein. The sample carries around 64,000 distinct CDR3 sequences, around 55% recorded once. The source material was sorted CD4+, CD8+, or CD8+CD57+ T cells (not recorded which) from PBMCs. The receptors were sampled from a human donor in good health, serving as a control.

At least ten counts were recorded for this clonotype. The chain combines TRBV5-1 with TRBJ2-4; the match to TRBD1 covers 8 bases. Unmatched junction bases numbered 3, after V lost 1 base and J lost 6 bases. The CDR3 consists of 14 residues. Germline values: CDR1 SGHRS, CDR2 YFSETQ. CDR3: CASSLTRGLNIQYF. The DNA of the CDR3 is TGCGCCAGCAGCTTGACCAGGGGGCTAAACATTCAGTACTTC.

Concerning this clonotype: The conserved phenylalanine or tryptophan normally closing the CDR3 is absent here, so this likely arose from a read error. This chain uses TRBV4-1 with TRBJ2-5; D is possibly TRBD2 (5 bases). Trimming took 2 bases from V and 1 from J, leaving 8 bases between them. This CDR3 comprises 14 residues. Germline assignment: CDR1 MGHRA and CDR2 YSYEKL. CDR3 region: CASSQSGVQETQYL. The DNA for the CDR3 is TGCGCCAGCAGCCAAAGCGGCGTCCAAGAGACCCAGTACCTC.

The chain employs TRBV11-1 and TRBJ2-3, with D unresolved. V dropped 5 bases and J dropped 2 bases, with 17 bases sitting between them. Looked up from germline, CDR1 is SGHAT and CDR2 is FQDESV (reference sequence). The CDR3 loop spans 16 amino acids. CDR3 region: CASSPSGQVFTDTQYF. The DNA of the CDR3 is TGTGCCAGCAGCCCCAGTGGGCAGGTGTTCACAGATACGCAGTATTTT.

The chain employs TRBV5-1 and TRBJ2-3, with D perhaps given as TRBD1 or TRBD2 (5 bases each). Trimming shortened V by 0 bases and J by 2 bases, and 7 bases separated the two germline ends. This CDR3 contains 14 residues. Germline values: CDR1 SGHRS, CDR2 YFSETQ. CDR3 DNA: TGCGCCAGCAGCTTGGGGGGGAACACAGATACGCAGTATTTT. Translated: CASSLGGNTDTQYF.

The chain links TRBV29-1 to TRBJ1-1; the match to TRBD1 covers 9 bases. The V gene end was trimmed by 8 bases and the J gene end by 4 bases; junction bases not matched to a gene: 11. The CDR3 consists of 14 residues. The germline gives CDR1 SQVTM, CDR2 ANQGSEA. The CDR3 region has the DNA TGCAGCACCATACCGGGACAGGGAGGCACTGAAGCTTTCTTT. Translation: CSTIPGQGGTEAFF.

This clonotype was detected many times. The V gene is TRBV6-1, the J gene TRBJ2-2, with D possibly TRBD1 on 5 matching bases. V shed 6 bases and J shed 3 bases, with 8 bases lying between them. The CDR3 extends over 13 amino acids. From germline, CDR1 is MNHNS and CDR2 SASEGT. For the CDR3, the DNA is TGTGCCAGCAGAATCAGGGACACCGGGGAGCTGTTTTTT. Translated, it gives CASRIRDTGELFF.

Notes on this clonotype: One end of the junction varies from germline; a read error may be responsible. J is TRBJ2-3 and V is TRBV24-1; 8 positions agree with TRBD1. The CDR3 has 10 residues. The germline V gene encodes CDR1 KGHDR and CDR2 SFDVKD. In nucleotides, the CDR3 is TGTGCCACCAGTGAGGACCGACAGGGGTTT. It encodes CATSEDRQGF.

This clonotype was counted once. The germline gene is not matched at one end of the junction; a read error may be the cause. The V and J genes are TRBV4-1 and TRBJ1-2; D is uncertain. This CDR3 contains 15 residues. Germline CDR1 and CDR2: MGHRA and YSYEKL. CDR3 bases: TGCGCCAGCAGCCAAGATCAGTCAGGCGGCTATGGCTGCACCTTC. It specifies CASSQDQSGGYGCTF.

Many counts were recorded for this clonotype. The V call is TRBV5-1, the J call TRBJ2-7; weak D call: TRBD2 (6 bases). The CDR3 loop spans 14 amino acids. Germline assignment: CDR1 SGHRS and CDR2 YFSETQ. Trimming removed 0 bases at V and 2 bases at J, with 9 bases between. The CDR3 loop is CASSLGLGPYEQYF. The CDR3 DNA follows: TGCGCCAGCAGCTTGGGACTAGGACCCTACGAGCAGTACTTC.

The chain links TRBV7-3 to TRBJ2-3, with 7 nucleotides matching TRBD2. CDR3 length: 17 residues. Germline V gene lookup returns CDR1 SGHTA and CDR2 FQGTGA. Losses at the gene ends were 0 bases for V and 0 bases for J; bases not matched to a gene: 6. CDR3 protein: CASSLTASGLSTDTQYF. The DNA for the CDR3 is TGTGCCAGCAGCTTAACGGCTAGCGGTCTGAGCACAGATACGCAGTATTTT.

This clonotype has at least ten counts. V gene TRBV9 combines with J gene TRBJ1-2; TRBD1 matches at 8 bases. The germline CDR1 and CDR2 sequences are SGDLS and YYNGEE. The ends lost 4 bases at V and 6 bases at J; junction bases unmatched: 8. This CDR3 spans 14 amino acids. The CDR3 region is CASSRPGGANGYTF. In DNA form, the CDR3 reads TGTGCCAGCAGCCGCCCAGGGGGCGCCAATGGCTACACCTTC.

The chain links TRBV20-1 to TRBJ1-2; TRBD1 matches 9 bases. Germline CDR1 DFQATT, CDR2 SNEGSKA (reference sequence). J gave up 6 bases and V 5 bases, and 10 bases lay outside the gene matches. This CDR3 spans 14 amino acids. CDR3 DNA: TGCAGTGCTGGGCGCCGGGACAGGGAACATGGCTACACCTTC. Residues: CSAGRRDREHGYTF.

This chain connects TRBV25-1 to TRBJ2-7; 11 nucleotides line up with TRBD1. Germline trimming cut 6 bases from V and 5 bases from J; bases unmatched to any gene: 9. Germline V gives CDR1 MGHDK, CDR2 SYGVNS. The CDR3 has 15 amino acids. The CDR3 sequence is CASSLTGTGGDEQYF. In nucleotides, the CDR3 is TGTGCCAGCAGCTTAACCGGGACAGGGGGTGACGAGCAGTACTTC.

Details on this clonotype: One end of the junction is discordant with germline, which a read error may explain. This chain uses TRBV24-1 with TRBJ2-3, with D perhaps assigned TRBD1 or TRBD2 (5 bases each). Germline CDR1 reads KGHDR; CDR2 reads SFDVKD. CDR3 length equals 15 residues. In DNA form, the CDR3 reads TGTACCACCAGTGTTCCCGGGACGGGCACAGATACGCAGTATTTT. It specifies CTTSVPGTGTDTQYF.

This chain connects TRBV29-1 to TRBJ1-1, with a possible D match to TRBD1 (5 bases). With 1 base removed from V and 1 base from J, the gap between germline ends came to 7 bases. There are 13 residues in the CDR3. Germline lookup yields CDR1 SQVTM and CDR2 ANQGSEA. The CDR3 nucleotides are TGCAGCGTTGAAGGCGGGGGGAACACTGAAGCTTTCTTT. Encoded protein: CSVEGGGNTEAFF.

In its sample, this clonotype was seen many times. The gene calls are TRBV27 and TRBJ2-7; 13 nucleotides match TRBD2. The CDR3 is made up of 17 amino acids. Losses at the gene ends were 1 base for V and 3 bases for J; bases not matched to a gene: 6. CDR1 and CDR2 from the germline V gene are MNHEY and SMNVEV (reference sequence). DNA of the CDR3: TGTGCCAGCAGTTTATTGGGGACTAGCGGGGTATTCTACGAGCAGTACTTC. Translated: CASSLLGTSGVFYEQYF.

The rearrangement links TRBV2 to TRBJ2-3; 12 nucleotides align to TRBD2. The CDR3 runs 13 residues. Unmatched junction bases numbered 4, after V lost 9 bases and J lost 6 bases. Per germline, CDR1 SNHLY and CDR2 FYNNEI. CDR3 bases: TGTGCCAGTGGGACTAGCGGGTGGGATACGCAGTATTTT. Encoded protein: CASGTSGWDTQYF.

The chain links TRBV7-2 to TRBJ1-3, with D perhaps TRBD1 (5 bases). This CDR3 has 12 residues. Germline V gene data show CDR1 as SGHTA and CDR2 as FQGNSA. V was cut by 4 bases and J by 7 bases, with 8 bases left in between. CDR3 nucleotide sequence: TGTGCCAGCAGCTCGTGGGGGAACACCATATATTTT. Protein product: CASSSWGNTIYF.

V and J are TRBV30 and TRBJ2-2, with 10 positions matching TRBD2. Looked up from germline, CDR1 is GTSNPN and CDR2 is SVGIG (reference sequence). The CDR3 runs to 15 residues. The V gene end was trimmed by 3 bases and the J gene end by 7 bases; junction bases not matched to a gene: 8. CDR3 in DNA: TGTGCCTGGAGGGGCTTAGCGGGAGGAATCGGGGAGCTGTTTTTT. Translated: CAWRGLAGGIGELFF.

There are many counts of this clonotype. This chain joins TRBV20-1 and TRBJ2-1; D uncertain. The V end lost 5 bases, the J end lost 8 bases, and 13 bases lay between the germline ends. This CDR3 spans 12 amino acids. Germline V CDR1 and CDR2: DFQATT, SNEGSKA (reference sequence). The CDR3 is CSAPESTDEQFF. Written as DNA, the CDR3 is TGCAGTGCTCCCGAAAGCACGGATGAGCAGTTCTTC.

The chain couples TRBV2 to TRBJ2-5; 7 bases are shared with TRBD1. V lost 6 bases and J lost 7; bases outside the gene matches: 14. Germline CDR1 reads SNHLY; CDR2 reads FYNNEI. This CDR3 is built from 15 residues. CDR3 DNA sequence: TGTGCCAGCAGGAAAACAGGGGTGTTTTGGGTGACCCAGTACTTC. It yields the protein CASRKTGVFWVTQYF.

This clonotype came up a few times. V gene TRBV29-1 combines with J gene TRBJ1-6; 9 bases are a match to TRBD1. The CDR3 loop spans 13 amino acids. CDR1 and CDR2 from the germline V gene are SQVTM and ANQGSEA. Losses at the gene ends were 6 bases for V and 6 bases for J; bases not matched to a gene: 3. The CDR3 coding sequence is TGCAGCGTCGGGACAGGGTTTAATTCACCCCTCCACTTT. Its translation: CSVGTGFNSPLHF.

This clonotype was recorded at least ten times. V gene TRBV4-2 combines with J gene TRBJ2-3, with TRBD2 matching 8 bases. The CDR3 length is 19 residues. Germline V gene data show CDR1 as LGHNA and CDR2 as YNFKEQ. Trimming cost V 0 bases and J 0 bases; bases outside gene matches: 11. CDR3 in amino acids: CASSQDFIRASGSTDTQYF. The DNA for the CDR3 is TGTGCCAGCAGCCAAGATTTTATCAGGGCTAGCGGGAGCACAGATACGCAGTATTTT.

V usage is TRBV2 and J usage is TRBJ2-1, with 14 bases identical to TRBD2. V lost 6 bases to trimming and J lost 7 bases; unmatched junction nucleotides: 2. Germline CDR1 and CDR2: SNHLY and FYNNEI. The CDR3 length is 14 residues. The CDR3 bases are TGTGCCAGCAGGCGGACTAGCGGGAGGAATGAGCAGTTCTTC. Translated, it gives CASRRTSGRNEQFF.

The CDR3 reads CASSYSTGRGTDTQYF. CDR3 in DNA: TGTGCCAGCAGTTACTCGACAGGGAGGGGCACAGATACGCAGTATTTT. The chain combines TRBV6-5 with TRBJ2-3; tentatively, D is TRBD1 or TRBD2 (7 bases each). The CDR3 loop spans 16 amino acids. CDR1 MNHEY and CDR2 SVGAGI come from the germline V gene. The V end lost 0 bases, the J end lost 1 base, and 11 bases lay between the germline ends.

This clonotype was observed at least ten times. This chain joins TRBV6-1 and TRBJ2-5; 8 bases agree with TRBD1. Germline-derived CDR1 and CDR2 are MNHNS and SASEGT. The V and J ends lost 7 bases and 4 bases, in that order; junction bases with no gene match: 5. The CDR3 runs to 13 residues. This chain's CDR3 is CASNNRGAETQYF. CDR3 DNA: TGTGCCAGCAACAACAGGGGGGCAGAGACCCAGTACTTC.

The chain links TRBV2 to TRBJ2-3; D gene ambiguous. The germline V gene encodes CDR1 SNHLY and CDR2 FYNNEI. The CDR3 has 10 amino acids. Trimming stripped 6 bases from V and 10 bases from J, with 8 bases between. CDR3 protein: CASRVMSQYF. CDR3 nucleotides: TGTGCCAGCAGGGTAATGTCGCAGTATTTT.

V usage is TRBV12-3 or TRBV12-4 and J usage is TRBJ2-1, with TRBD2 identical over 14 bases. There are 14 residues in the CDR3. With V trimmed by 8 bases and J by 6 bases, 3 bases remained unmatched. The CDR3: CASGTSGRINEQFF. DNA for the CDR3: TGTGCCAGCGGGACTAGCGGGAGAATCAATGAGCAGTTCTTC.

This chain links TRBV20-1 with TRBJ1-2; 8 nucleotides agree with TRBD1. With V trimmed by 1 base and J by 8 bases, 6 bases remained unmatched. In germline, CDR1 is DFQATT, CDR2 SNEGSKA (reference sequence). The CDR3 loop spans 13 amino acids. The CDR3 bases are TGCAGTGCTAGAGTGGGACAGGCCCTGGGCTACACCTTC. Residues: CSARVGQALGYTF.

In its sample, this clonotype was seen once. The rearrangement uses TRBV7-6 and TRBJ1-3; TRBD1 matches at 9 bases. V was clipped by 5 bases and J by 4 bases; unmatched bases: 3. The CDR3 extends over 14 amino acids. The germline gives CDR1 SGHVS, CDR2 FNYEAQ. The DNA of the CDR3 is TGTGCCAGCAGCGGGGGACAGGGAGGAAACACCATATATTTT. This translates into CASSGGQGGNTIYF.

The CDR3 reads CAWSASGTEAFF. The CDR3 DNA sequence: TGTGCCTGGAGCGCCAGTGGCACTGAAGCTTTCTTT. This chain uses TRBV30 with TRBJ1-1; D is uncertain. V was pared by 3 bases and J by 4 bases, with 9 bases between. This CDR3 is 12 amino acids long. The germline V gene has CDR1 GTSNPN and CDR2 SVGIG (reference sequence).

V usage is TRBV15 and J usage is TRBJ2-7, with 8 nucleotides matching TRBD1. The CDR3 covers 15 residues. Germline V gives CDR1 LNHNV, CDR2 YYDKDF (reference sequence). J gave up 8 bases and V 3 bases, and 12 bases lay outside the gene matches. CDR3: CATSSLGSGGNKQYF. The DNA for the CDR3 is TGTGCCACCAGCAGCTTGGGTTCAGGGGGCAACAAGCAGTACTTC.